What follows are 8 T cell receptor beta chains derived from one specimen sequenced in a study of cytomegalovirus exposure and HLA in healthy donors. The PCR ran on 60 Vbeta and 13 Jbeta primers. Using immunoSEQ multiplex PCR, the repertoire was profiled, and TCRdb retains in-frame clones only, with some absent. The sample includes 100,000 to 150,000 clones, about 80% of them seen just once. The sample consisted of PBMCs. The receptors were gathered from a woman between 45 and 65 years old in good health and CMV-seropositive.

CDR3 DNA: TGTGCCAGCAGTGGCCGCGGGACAGGGAGCTCCTACGAGCAGTACTTC. Protein product: CASSGRGTGSSYEQYF. V is TRBV2 and J is TRBJ2-7; TRBD1 matches 9 bases. This CDR3 contains 16 residues. Germline CDR1 reads SNHLY; CDR2 reads FYNNEI. The V gene end was trimmed by 4 bases and the J gene end by 0 bases; junction bases not matched to a gene: 7.

The chain couples TRBV4-3 to TRBJ2-5; TRBD2 matches at 10 bases. This CDR3 is built from 16 residues. Germline V gene sequence: CDR1 LGHNA, CDR2 YSLEER. Trimming at V came to 1 base and at J to 5 bases, leaving 7 bases not matched to a gene. The CDR3 sequence is CASSQGWLAGDETQYF. CDR3 nucleotides: TGCGCCAGCAGCCAAGGCTGGCTAGCGGGGGATGAGACCCAGTACTTC.

This clone came up a few times. The rearrangement links TRBV7-3 to TRBJ1-1; 7 bases are a match to TRBD1. V was pared by 5 bases and J by 8 bases, with 8 bases of the junction left unmatched. CDR3 length: 13 amino acids. Per germline, CDR1 SGHTA and CDR2 FQGTGA. In nucleotides, the CDR3 is TGTGCCAGCAGCGCGACACCAGGGGGAGAAGCTTTCTTT. Its protein product is CASSATPGGEAFF. Combining the CDR3 with reference TRBV7-3 and TRBJ1-1 gives the whole variable domain GAGVSQTPSNKVTEKGKYVELRCDPISGHTALYWYRQSLGQGPEFLIYFQGTGAADDSGLPNDRFFAVRPEGSVSTLKIQRTERGDSAVYLCASSATPGGEAFFGQGTRLTVV.

This chain joins TRBV6-5 and TRBJ1-2; 7 bases agree with TRBD1. V trimming: 7 bases; J trimming: 7 bases; junction bases outside the gene matches: 15. Germline V gene data show CDR1 as MNHEY and CDR2 as SVGAGI. The CDR3 runs 15 residues. CDR3 in DNA: TGTGCCAGCACCAAGGGACAGACAGGGATCGGTGGCTACACCTTC. It encodes CASTKGQTGIGGYTF.

The rearrangement links TRBV6-5 to TRBJ1-2; perhaps TRBD1 as D (5 bases). Germline values: CDR1 MNHEY, CDR2 SVGAGI. The V gene lost 0 bases and the J gene lost 4 bases, with 9 bases spanning the gap. The CDR3 sequence is 14 residues long. The CDR3 spells CASSYSAGFYGYTF. Here the CDR3 DNA reads TGTGCCAGCAGTTACTCAGCAGGGTTCTATGGCTACACCTTC.

The chain has TRBV6-1 and TRBJ2-1; D perhaps matches TRBD2 (6 bases). Germline CDR1 reads MNHNS; CDR2 reads SASEGT. Between the trimmed V and J ends, which lost 6 bases and 4 bases, there was a span of 13 bases. The CDR3 is 14 amino acids. CDR3 DNA sequence: TGTGCCAGCAGGCCGACTAGAGGGTACAATGAGCAGTTCTTC. Its protein product is CASRPTRGYNEQFF.

This chain links TRBV7-2 with TRBJ1-2; 9 nucleotides agree with TRBD1. There are 14 residues in the CDR3. V lost 7 bases, J lost 5 bases, and 8 bases stayed unmatched. In germline, CDR1 is SGHTA, CDR2 FQGNSA. CDR3 DNA sequence: TGTGCCAGCACCATACAGGGGGCGTCGTATGGCTACACCTTC. It translates to CASTIQGASYGYTF. The variable domain in full, completed from reference TRBV7-2 and TRBJ1-2, reads GAGVSQSPSNKVTEKGKDVELRCDPISGHTALYWYRQSLGQGLEFLIYFQGNSAPDKSGLPSDRFSAERTGGSVSTLTIQRTQQEDSAVYLCASTIQGASYGYTFGSGTRLTVV.

The chain joins TRBV27 to TRBJ1-5, with a tentative D call TRBD1 (6 bases). With 4 bases removed from V and 7 bases from J, the gap between germline ends came to 14 bases. The germline V gene encodes CDR1 MNHEY and CDR2 SMNVEV (reference sequence). The CDR3 loop spans 14 amino acids. This CDR3 is CASSSYQGHQPQHF. The CDR3 bases are TGTGCCAGCAGTTCTTACCAGGGACACCAGCCCCAGCATTTT.